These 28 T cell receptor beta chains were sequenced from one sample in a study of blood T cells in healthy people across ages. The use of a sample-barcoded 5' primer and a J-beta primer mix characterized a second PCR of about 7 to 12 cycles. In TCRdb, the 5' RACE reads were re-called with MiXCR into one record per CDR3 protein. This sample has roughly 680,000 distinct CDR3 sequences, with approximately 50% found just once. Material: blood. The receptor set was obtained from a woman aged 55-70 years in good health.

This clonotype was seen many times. The CDR3 loop is CASSLADSYEQYF. Here the CDR3 DNA reads TGTGCCAGCAGTCTGGCGGACTCCTACGAGCAGTACTTC. J is TRBJ2-7 and V is TRBV28, with no clear D. The CDR3 totals 13 residues. CDR1 is MDHEN, CDR2 SYDVKM, per germline. Trimming shortened V by 5 bases and J by 0 bases, and 8 bases separated the two germline ends.

The CDR3 protein is CASSLSAGMATDTQYF. As DNA, the CDR3 is TGTGCCAGCAGCTTATCAGCGGGCATGGCGACAGATACGCAGTATTTT. The V and J genes are TRBV7-2 and TRBJ2-3, with a possible D match to TRBD2 (6 bases). This CDR3 comprises 16 residues. Germline assignment: CDR1 SGHTA and CDR2 FQGNSA. Trimming removed 2 bases at V and 3 bases at J, with 15 bases between. Together with reference TRBV7-2 and TRBJ2-3, the CDR3 gives the full variable domain: GAGVSQSPSNKVTEKGKDVELRCDPISGHTALYWYRQSLGQGLEFLIYFQGNSAPDKSGLPSDRFSAERTGGSVSTLTIQRTQQEDSAVYLCASSLSAGMATDTQYFGPGTRLTVL.

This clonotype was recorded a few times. Written as DNA, the CDR3 is TGTGCCAGCAGCTTAAATTTTGGCTACAATGAGCAGTTCTTC. Protein product: CASSLNFGYNEQFF. This chain links TRBV7-3 with TRBJ2-1; D gene ambiguous. CDR3 length equals 14 residues. Trimming shortened V by 1 base and J by 3 bases, and 7 bases separated the two germline ends. The germline V gene encodes CDR1 SGHTA and CDR2 FQGTGA.

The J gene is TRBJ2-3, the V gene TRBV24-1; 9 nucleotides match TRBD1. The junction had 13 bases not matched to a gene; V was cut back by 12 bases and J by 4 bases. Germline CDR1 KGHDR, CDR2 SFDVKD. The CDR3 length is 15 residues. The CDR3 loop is CAAGTGLAAADTQYF. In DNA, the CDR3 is TGTGCCGCCGGGACAGGGCTTGCAGCGGCAGATACGCAGTATTTT.

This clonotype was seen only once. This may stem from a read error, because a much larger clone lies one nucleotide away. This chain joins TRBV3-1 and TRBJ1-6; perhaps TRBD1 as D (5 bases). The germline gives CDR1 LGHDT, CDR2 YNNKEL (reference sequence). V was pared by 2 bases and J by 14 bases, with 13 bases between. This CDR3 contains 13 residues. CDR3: CASSQFTGDALHF. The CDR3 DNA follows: TGTGCCAGCAGCCAATTTACGGGGGACGCCCTCCACTTT. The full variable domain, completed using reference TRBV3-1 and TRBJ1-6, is DTAVSQTPKYLVTQMGNDKSIKCEQNLGHDTMYWYKQDSKKFLKIMFSYNNKELIINETVPNRFSPKSPDKAHLNLHINSLELGDSAVYFCASSQFTGDALHFGNGTRLTVT.

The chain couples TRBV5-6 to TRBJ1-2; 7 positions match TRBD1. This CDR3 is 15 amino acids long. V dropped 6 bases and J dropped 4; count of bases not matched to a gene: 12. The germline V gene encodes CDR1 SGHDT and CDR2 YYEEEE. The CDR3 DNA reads TGTGCCAGCACTACGTTACCGGGACAGCCCTATGGCTACACCTTC. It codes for CASTTLPGQPYGYTF.

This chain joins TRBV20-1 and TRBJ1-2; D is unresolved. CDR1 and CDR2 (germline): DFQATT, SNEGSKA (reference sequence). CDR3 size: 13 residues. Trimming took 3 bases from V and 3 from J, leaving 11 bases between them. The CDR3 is CSARFTDDYGYTF. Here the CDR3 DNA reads TGCAGTGCTAGGTTCACGGATGACTATGGCTACACCTTC.

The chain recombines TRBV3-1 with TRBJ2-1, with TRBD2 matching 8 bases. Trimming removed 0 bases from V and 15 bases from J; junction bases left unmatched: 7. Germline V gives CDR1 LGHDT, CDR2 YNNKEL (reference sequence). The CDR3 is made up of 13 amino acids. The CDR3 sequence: CASSQEGTRILFF. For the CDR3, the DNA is TGTGCCAGCAGCCAAGAGGGGACTAGAATACTGTTCTTC.

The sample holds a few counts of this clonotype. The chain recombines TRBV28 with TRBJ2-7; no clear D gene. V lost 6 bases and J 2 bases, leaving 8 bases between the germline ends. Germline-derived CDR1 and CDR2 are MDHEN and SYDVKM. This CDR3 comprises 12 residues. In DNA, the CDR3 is TGTGCCAGCAGGCACCAAGCCTACGAGCAGTACTTC. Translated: CASRHQAYEQYF.

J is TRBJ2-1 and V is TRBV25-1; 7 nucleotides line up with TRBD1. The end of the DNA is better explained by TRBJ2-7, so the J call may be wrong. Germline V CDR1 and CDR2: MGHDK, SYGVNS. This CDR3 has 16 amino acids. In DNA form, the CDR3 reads TGTGCCAGCAGTGGCCCTTGGCGGCCCCAGGGGGATGAGCAGTACTTC. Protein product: CASSGPWRPQGDEQYF.

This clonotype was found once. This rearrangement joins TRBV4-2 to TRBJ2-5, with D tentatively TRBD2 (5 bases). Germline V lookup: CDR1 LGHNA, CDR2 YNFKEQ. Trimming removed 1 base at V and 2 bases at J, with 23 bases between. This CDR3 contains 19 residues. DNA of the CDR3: TGTGCCAGCAGCCAAGTCGCTCCGTCTAGTGGGAGAGCTCAAGAGACCCAGTACTTC. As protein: CASSQVAPSSGRAQETQYF.

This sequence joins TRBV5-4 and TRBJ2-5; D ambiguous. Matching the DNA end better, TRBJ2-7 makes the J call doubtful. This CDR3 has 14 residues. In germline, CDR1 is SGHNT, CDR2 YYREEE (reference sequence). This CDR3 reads CASSLVGKRSEQYF. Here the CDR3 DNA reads TGTGCCAGCAGCTTGGTAGGGAAAAGGAGCGAGCAGTACTTC.

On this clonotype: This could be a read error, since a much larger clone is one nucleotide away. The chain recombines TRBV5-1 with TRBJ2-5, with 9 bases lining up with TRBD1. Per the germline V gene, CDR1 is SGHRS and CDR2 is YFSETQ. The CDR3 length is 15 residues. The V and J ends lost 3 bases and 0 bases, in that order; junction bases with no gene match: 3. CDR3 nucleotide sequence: TGCGCCAGCAGCTGGGGACAGGGTAACCAAGAGACCCAGTACTTC. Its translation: CASSWGQGNQETQYF.

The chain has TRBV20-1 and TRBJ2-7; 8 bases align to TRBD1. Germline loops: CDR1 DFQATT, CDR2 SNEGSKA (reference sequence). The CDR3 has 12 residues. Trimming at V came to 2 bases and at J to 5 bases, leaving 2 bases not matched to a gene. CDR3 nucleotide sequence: TGCAGTGCTAGATTGACAGGGGACGAGCAGTACTTC. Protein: CSARLTGDEQYF.

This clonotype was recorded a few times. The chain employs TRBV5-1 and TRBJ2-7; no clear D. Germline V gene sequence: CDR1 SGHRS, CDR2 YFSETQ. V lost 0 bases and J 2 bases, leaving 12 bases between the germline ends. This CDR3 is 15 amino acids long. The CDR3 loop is CASSLGRIQTYEQYF. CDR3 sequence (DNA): TGCGCCAGCAGCTTGGGACGGATTCAAACCTACGAGCAGTACTTC.

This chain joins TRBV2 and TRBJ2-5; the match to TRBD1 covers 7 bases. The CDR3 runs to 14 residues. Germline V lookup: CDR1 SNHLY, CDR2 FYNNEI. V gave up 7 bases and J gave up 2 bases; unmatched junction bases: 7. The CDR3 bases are TGTGCCAGCACCAGGACAGGTTATCAAGAGACCCAGTACTTC. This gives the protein CASTRTGYQETQYF. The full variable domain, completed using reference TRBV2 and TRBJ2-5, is EPEVTQTPSHQVTQMGQEVILRCVPISNHLYFYWYRQILGQKVEFLVSFYNNEISEKSEIFDDQFSVERPDGSNFTLKIRSTKLEDSAMYFCASTRTGYQETQYFGPGTRLLVL.

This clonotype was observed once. CDR3 sequence (DNA): TGTGCCAGCAGTAAATCGAAGCTTTCAGGGGAAACCTACAATGAGCAGTTCTTC. Protein: CASSKSKLSGETYNEQFF. This chain joins TRBV27 and TRBJ2-1, with D tentatively TRBD1 (6 bases). The V gene lost 5 bases and the J gene lost 2 bases, with 22 bases spanning the gap. The CDR3 contains 18 residues. Germline-derived CDR1 and CDR2 are MNHEY and SMNVEV (reference sequence).

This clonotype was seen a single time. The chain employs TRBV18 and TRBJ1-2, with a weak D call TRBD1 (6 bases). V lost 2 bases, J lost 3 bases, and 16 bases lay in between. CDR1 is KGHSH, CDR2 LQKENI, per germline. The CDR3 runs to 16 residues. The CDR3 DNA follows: TGTGCCAGCTCACCATACCCGGGGGGCGAGGACTATGGCTACACCTTC. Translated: CASSPYPGGEDYGYTF.

The CDR3 DNA reads as TGCAGTGCTATCTTCACTAGCGGGAAACTCTACGAGCAGTACTTC. It translates to CSAIFTSGKLYEQYF. The V call is TRBV20-1, the J call TRBJ2-7, with 10 bases aligning to TRBD2. The germline V gene encodes CDR1 DFQATT and CDR2 SNEGSKA (reference sequence). Trimming cost V 4 bases and J 3 bases; bases outside gene matches: 9. CDR3 length: 15 amino acids.

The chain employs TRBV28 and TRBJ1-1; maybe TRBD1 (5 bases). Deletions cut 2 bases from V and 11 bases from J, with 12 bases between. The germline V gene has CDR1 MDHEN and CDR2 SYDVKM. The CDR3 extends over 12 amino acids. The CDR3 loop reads CASSLQAGRAFF. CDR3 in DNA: TGTGCCAGCAGTTTACAGGCAGGGAGGGCTTTCTTT.

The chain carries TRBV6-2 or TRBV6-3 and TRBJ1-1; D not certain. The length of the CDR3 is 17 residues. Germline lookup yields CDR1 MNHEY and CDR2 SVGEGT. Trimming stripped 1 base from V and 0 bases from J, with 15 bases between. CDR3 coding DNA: TGTGCCAGCAGTTACTTTTATGGACGGGGTTTGAACACTGAAGCTTTCTTT. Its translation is CASSYFYGRGLNTEAFF.

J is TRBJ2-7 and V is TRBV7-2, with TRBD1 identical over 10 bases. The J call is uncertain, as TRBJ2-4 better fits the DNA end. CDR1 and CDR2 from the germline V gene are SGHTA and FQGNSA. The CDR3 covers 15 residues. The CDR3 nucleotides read TGTGCCAGCAGCCCCCGACAGGGGGCGTATGACATTCAGTACTTC. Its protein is CASSPRQGAYDIQYF.

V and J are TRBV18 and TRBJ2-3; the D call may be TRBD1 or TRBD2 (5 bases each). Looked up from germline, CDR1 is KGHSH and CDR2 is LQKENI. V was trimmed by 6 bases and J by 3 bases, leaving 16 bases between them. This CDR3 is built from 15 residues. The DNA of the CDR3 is TGTGCCAGCTCTCCCCTACTAGGGGATACAGATACGCAGTATTTT. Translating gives CASSPLLGDTDTQYF.

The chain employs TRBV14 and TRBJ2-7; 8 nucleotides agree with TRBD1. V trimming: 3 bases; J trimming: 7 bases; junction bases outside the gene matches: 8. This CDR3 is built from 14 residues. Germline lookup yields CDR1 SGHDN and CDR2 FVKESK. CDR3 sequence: CASSHGQGINEQYF. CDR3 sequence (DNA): TGTGCCAGCAGCCACGGACAGGGCATCAATGAGCAGTACTTC.

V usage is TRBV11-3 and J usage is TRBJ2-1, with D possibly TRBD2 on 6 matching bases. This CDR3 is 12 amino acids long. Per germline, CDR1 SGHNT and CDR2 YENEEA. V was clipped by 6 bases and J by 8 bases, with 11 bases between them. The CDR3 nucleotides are TGTGCCAGCAGGGGGTCGGGGGATGAGCAGTTCTTC. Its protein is CASRGSGDEQFF. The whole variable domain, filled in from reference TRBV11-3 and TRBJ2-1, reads EAGVVQSPRYKIIEKKQPVAFWCNPISGHNTLYWYLQNLGQGPELLIRYENEEAVDDSQLPKDRFSAERLKGVDSTLKIQPAELGDSAVYLCASRGSGDEQFFGPGTRLTVL.

Written as DNA, the CDR3 is TGCAGTGCTAGAAGGTCCGAGCAGTACTTC. Encoded protein: CSARRSEQYF. The V and J genes are TRBV20-1 and TRBJ2-7; D uncertain. The germline gives CDR1 DFQATT, CDR2 SNEGSKA (reference sequence). Trimming removed 2 bases from V and 6 bases from J, with 5 bases in between. The CDR3 is made up of 10 amino acids.

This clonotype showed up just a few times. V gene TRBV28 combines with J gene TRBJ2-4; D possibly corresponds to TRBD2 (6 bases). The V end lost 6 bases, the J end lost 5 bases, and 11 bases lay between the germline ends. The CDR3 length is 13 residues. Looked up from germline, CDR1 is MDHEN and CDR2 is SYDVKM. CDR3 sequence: CASRRGSQNIQYF. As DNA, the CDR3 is TGTGCCAGCAGGCGGGGTTCACAAAACATTCAGTACTTC.

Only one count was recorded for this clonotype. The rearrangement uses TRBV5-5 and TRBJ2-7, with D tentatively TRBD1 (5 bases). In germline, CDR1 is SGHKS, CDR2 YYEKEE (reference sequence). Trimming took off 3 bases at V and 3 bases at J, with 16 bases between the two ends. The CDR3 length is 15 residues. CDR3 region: CASSSLRAGYYEQYF. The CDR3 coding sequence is TGTGCCAGCAGCTCCCTCCGGGCAGGGTACTACGAGCAGTACTTC.